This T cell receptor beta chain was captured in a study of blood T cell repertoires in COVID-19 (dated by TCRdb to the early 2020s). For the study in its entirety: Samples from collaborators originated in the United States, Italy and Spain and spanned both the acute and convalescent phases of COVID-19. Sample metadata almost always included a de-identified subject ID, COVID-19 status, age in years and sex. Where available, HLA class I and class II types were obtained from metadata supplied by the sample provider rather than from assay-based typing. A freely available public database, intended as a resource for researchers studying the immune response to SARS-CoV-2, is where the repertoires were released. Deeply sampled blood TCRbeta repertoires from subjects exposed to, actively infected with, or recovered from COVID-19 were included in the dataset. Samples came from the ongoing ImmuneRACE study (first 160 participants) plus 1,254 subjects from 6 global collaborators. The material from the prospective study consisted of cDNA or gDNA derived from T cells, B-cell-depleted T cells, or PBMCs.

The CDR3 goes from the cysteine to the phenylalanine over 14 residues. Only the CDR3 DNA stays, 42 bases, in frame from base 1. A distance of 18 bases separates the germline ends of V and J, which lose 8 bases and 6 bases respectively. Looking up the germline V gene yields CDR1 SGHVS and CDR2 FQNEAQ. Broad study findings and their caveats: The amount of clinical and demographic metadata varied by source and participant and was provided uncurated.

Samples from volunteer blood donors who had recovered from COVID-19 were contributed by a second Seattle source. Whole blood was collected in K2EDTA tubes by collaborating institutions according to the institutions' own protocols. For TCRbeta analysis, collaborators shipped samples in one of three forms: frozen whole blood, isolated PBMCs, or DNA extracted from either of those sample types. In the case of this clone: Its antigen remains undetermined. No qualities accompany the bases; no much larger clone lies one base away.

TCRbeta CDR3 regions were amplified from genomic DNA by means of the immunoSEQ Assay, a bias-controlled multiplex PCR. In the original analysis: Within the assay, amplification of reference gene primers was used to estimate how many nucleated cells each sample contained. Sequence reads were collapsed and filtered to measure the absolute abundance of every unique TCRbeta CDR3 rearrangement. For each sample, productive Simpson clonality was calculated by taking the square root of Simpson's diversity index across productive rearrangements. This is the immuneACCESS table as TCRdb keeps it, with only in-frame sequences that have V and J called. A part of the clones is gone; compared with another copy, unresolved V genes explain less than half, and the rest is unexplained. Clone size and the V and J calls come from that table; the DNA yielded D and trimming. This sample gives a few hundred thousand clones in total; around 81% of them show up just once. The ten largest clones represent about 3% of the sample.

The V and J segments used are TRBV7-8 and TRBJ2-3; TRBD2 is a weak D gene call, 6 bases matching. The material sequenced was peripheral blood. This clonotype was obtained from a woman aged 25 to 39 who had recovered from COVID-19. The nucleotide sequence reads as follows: TGTGCCAGCTACTGGGCCGGGAGCGAGGATACGCAGTATTTT. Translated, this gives CASYWAGSEDTQYF.